This is a list of T cell receptor beta chains from one sample in a study of monozygotic twins with inflammatory bowel disease. With the 5' RACE reads reprocessed, TCRdb shows one record per CDR3 protein and no DNA. This sample's clone table lists 120,000 to 150,000 distinct CDR3 sequences. The sample taken for sequencing was blood. Source of these receptors: a human donor with ulcerative colitis or Crohn's disease, or a healthy co-twin of an affected twin (not recorded which). Each CDR3 is given with its conserved first and last residue.

j_call: TRBJ2-3
v_call: TRBV7-6
cdr3_aa: CASSLAAGGPGDTQYF

j_call: TRBJ1-2
v_call: TRBV7-9
cdr3_aa: CASSLVSGQGGYTF

j_call: TRBJ2-2
v_call: TRBV5-1
cdr3_aa: CASGAVQQSVELFF

j_call: TRBJ1-1
v_call: TRBV5-1
cdr3_aa: CASSGRGTANTEAFF

j_call: TRBJ2-3
v_call: TRBV18
cdr3_aa: CASCQSTDTQYF

j_call: TRBJ2-5
v_call: TRBV28
cdr3_aa: CASSPPGTLRETQYF

j_call: TRBJ2-5
v_call: TRBV5-4
cdr3_aa: CASSLPGGRETQYF

j_call: TRBJ2-7
v_call: TRBV5-1
cdr3_aa: CASSFGDRYEQYF

j_call: TRBJ2-4
v_call: TRBV5-1
cdr3_aa: CASSSGGGLAKNIQYF

j_call: TRBJ2-7
v_call: TRBV4-1
cdr3_aa: CASSQYQDSEFYEQYF

j_call: TRBJ2-3
v_call: TRBV20-1
cdr3_aa: CSAPPASGHRDTQYF

j_call: TRBJ2-2
v_call: TRBV13
cdr3_aa: CASIGLAGAITGELFF

j_call: TRBJ1-3
v_call: TRBV12-3/TRBV12-4
cdr3_aa: CASRLPFSTVNSGNTIYF

j_call: TRBJ1-5
v_call: TRBV20-1
cdr3_aa: CSAYRTGYSNQPQHF

j_call: TRBJ2-7
v_call: TRBV9
cdr3_aa: CASSAYRGEQYF

j_call: TRBJ2-7
v_call: TRBV27
cdr3_aa: CASSLGGGRGPYEQYF

j_call: TRBJ2-7
v_call: TRBV11-2
cdr3_aa: CASGTVGAGEQYF

j_call: TRBJ2-7
v_call: TRBV5-6
cdr3_aa: CASSHDRYEQYF

j_call: TRBJ1-1
v_call: TRBV5-1
cdr3_aa: CASSLVGQGRNTEAFF

j_call: TRBJ2-2
v_call: TRBV7-6
cdr3_aa: CASSTDETGELFF

j_call: TRBJ2-7
v_call: TRBV27
cdr3_aa: CASSLAPQGYEQYF

j_call: TRBJ1-1
v_call: TRBV7-2
cdr3_aa: CASSPGGGGSTEAFF

j_call: TRBJ1-3
v_call: TRBV15
cdr3_aa: CATSRDISDRGYSGNTIYF

j_call: TRBJ2-7
v_call: TRBV5-1
cdr3_aa: CASSLPTLPHEQYF

j_call: TRBJ2-7
v_call: TRBV29-1
cdr3_aa: CSVGGDGYEQYF